This TCR beta chain is drawn from a study of T-cell reconstitution after alpha-beta-depleted transplantation in children. General study points: Newly produced T cells mostly provided counts and TCRbeta diversity after one year, as hyperexpanded clones declined.

Construction of the TCRbeta library involved unique molecular identifiers. TCRdb fed the PCR reads into MiXCR, producing one record per CDR3 protein. The data show about a million distinct CDR3 sequences, around 30% seen once. This clonotype was counted between two and nine times. The antigen remains unidentified. The germline CDR1 and CDR2 sequences are MNHNS and SASEGT. The CDR3 is made up of 15 amino acids. The V gene lost 0 bases and the J gene lost 9 bases, with 15 bases spanning the gap. This sample comprised PBMCs, mostly from graft donor cells, obtained 360 days after TCRalphabeta/CD19-depleted stem cell transplant. V and J are TRBV6-1 and TRBJ2-1; D is possibly TRBD2 (5 bases). The receptor was derived from a boy younger than two who had a stem cell transplant for SCID, so the T cells may come from the graft donor. The CDR3 DNA follows: TGTGCCAGCAGTGAAGCTACCGGACTCCAGTTTGAGCAGTTCTTC. Its protein product is CASSEATGLQFEQFF.